The rows below give T cell receptor beta chains drawn from one sample of a study of shared clonotypes between healthy human individuals. Sequencing used immunoSEQ multiplex PCR; TCRdb keeps in-frame clones, though not all of them. The sample has roughly 2,500,000 clones, approximately 94% seen once; the top ten hold about 0.39%. Sequencing used naive CD4+ T cells from PBMCs. These receptor sequences come from a man aged 18 to 30 in good health. Some clones in this sample may be carry-over from other donors' samples. Both conserved end residues are part of each CDR3. The D gene is left open where the match is weak. The size entry is marked missing in some rows and otherwise reads once, few, many or a size class.

d_gene | j_gene | abundance | v_gene | CDR3nt | CDR3aa
TRBD1 | TRBJ2-1 | - | TRBV2 | TGTGCCAGCAGTAGGGACAGGGGCAATGAGCAGTTCTTC | CASSRDRGNEQFF
- | TRBJ2-3 | once | TRBV6-6 | TGTGCCAGCAGTTACCGGAGGGGCACAGATACGCAGTATTTT | CASSYRRGTDTQYF
TRBD1 | TRBJ1-4 | - | TRBV5-1 | TGCGCCAGCAGCCCTGACAGGGGCGATGAAAAACTGTTTTTT | CASSPDRGDEKLFF
TRBD1 | TRBJ1-2 | - | TRBV7-9 | TGTGCCAGCAGCCGGATTAGGGTCGGGCAGGGGGCGAACTATGGCTACACCTTC | CASSRIRVGQGANYGYTF
- | TRBJ2-7 | - | TRBV5-6 | TGTGCCAGCAGTTCCGGGGGGCAGAAAGCCTACGAGCAGTACTTC | CASSSGGQKAYEQYF
- | TRBJ2-7 | - | TRBV5-4 | TGTGCCAGCAGTGTACAGGGCGGGCGCGAGCAGTACTTC | CASSVQGGREQYF
- | TRBJ1-1 | few | TRBV6-5 | TGTGCCACACACAGGGAAGAGAACACTGAAGCTTTCTTT | CATHREENTEAFF
- | TRBJ2-1 | - | TRBV11-3 | TGTGCCAGCAGCCGGGGGAATGAGCAGTTCTTC | CASSRGNEQFF
- | TRBJ1-1 | - | TRBV2 | TGTGCCAGCAGCGAACAGACAGTGAACACTGAAGCTTTCTTT | CASSEQTVNTEAFF
TRBD1 | TRBJ2-1 | - | TRBV5-1 | TGCGCCAGCACGGTACAGGGGGCGTCCAATGAGCAGTTCTTC | CASTVQGASNEQFF
- | TRBJ1-2 | - | TRBV9 | TGTGCCAGCAGCTCAAGACCTGGGGATGGCTACACCTTC | CASSSRPGDGYTF
TRBD1 | TRBJ1-4 | - | TRBV6-5 | TGTGCCAGCAGACGGCAGGGGGCCGGTAGTGAAAAACTGTTTTTT | CASRRQGAGSEKLFF
- | TRBJ2-2 | - | TRBV30 | TGTGCCTGGAGTGGAGCGTGGGAGAAGGAGCTGTTTTTT | CAWSGAWEKELFF
- | TRBJ2-3 | - | TRBV29-1 | TGCAGCGTACCGGTGAGCACAGATACGCAGTATTTT | CSVPVSTDTQYF
- | TRBJ2-3 | - | TRBV6-1 | TGTGCCAGCAGAAGCCAAGATACGCAGTATTTT | CASRSQDTQYF
- | TRBJ1-1 | - | TRBV5-1 | TGCGCCAGCAGCTCCCGCGGTACATCAATCTCTGAAGCTTTCTTT | CASSSRGTSISEAFF
- | TRBJ2-2 | - | TRBV5-1 | TGCGCCAGCAGCGGGGGTTGGACCCTTGGCACCGGGGAGCTGTTTTTT | CASSGGWTLGTGELFF
- | TRBJ1-2 | - | TRBV19 | TGTGCCAGTAGTCCTAACGTAGAAGCTGGCTACACCTTC | CASSPNVEAGYTF
TRBD2 | TRBJ2-1 | - | TRBV10-3 | TGTGCCATCAGCTCCGCGGGAGGGGTGAGCAATGAGCAGTTCTTC | CAISSAGGVSNEQFF
- | TRBJ2-7 | once | TRBV28 | TGTGCCAGCAGCGAGGGGGGACCTAGCTCCTACGAGCAGTACTTC | CASSEGGPSSYEQYF
TRBD2 | TRBJ2-1 | - | TRBV28 | TGTGCCAGCAGTCCGCGGGGGGCACGGTACAATGAGCAGTTCTTC | CASSPRGARYNEQFF
- | TRBJ2-3 | - | TRBV15 | TGTGCCACCAGCGGATTCGGGACGGCAGACACAGATACGCAGTATTTT | CATSGFGTADTDTQYF
TRBD2 | TRBJ2-7 | - | TRBV18 | TGTGCCAGCTCACCGGGACTAGCGGGCCCCCCCGAGCAGTACTTC | CASSPGLAGPPEQYF
- | TRBJ1-1 | - | TRBV7-2 | TGTGCCAGCAGCTTAGGACGGAACACTGAAGCTTTCTTT | CASSLGRNTEAFF
- | TRBJ1-3 | - | TRBV5-8 | TGTGCCAGCAGATCAGGGAGGGGGGGATCTGGAAACACCATATATTTT | CASRSGRGGSGNTIYF
TRBD2 | TRBJ2-7 | - | TRBV5-1 | TGCGCCAGCAGCCCGGCGGGGGGCTCCTACGAGCAGTACTTC | CASSPAGGSYEQYF
- | TRBJ2-1 | - | TRBV28 | TGTGCCAGCAGTCCCCACCCAGGAGCCTACAATGAGCAGTTCTTC | CASSPHPGAYNEQFF
TRBD1 | TRBJ2-2 | once | TRBV5-4 | TGTGCCAGCAGCCCCACCGGGACAGGGGCGATATTCAACACCGGGGAGCTGTTTTTT | CASSPTGTGAIFNTGELFF
- | TRBJ2-7 | - | TRBV9 | TGTGCCAGCAGCCTAGAGGGGAGACAGCCTTCCTACGAGCAGTACTTC | CASSLEGRQPSYEQYF
- | TRBJ2-5 | - | TRBV28 | TGTGCCAGCAGTTTATGGCAGCAAGAGACCCAGTACTTC | CASSLWQQETQYF
TRBD1 | TRBJ2-7 | - | TRBV14 | TGTGCCAGCAGCCAAGTGCAGGGGGCTTCGGGTGAGCAGTACTTC | CASSQVQGASGEQYF
- | TRBJ2-3 | - | TRBV5-1 | TGCGCCAGCAGCTTTAGCACAGATACGCAGTATTTT | CASSFSTDTQYF
- | TRBJ2-5 | - | TRBV14 | TGTGCCAGCAGCCAAGAATATGCGGCGGGCGGGGAGACCCAGTACTTC | CASSQEYAAGGETQYF
- | TRBJ2-5 | - | TRBV28 | TGTGCCAGCAGTTCGCCGGACAGACAAGAGACCCAGTACTTC | CASSSPDRQETQYF
- | TRBJ2-1 | - | TRBV6-5 | TGTGCCAGCAGTTACGGGGGCCCCCGGGGCAATGAGCAGTTCTTC | CASSYGGPRGNEQFF
- | TRBJ2-7 | - | TRBV5-1 | TGCGCCAGCAGCTTGGAGGGGGTCACTTACGAGCAGTACTTC | CASSLEGVTYEQYF
TRBD1 | TRBJ2-7 | - | TRBV6-6 | TGTGCCAGCAGTTACTCGTTAAGGACAGGGGGTGAAGAGCAGTACTTC | CASSYSLRTGGEEQYF
- | TRBJ1-1 | few | TRBV6-5 | TGTGCCAGCAGTTACTCAGCAGGGAGAAACACTGAAGCTTTCTTT | CASSYSAGRNTEAFF
- | TRBJ2-5 | - | TRBV7-9 | TGTGCCAGCAGCTTAGATGGGAGGCAAGAGACCCAGTACTTC | CASSLDGRQETQYF
- | TRBJ2-1 | - | TRBV18 | TGTGCCAGCTCACCCGGGCAGGGGCGCAACAATGAGCAGTTCTTC | CASSPGQGRNNEQFF
- | TRBJ2-5 | - | TRBV28 | TGTGCCAGCACCAGGACCTGGAGTGCGGAGACCCAGTACTTC | CASTRTWSAETQYF
- | TRBJ1-1 | - | TRBV28 | TGTGCCAGCAGAATAGGGGGGCAGGCTGAAGCTTTCTTT | CASRIGGQAEAFF
TRBD2 | TRBJ2-7 | - | TRBV7-9 | TGTGCCAGCAGCTTACGTCCTAGCGGGGCCTCCTACGAGCAGTACTTC | CASSLRPSGASYEQYF
- | TRBJ1-3 | - | TRBV6-1 | TGTGCCAGCAGCCCGGGAGAGCTCTCTGGAAACACCATATATTTT | CASSPGELSGNTIYF
TRBD2 | TRBJ2-1 | - | TRBV29-1 | TGCAGCGTGGCCGTCTTTCGAAGCGGGACGGTTAACAATGAGCAGTTCTTC | CSVAVFRSGTVNNEQFF